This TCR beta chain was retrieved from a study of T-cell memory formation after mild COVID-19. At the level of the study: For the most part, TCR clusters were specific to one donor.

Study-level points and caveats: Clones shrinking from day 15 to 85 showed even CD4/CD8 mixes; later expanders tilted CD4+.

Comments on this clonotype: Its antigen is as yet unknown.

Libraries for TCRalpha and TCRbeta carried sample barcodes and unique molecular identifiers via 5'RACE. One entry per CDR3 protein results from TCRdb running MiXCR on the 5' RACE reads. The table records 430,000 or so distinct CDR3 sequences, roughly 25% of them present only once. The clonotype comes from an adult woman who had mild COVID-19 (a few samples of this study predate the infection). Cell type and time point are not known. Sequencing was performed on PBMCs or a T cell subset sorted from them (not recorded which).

CDR3 protein: CASSQDGGLAGGEQYF. The CDR3 DNA reads as TGTGCCAGCAGCCAAGATGGAGGACTAGCGGGGGGCGAGCAGTACTTC. J is TRBJ2-7 and V is TRBV3-1; 14 nucleotides align to TRBD2. Germline lookup yields CDR1 LGHDT and CDR2 YNNKEL (reference sequence). CDR3 size: 16 residues. J gave up 6 bases and V 0 bases, and 4 bases lay outside the gene matches.